This paragraph reports one T cell receptor beta chain. The V and J ends lost 2 bases and 5 bases respectively, with 6 bases between them. CDR3 length: 13 amino acids. The V gene's germline CDR1 is MDHEN and CDR2 SYDVKM. Only in-frame clones appear in the TCRdb table, and some are missing; sequencing was by immunoSEQ multiplex PCR. Of 120,000 or so clones in the sample, around 81% were seen once. These data come from a study of blood T cell repertoires in COVID-19. The rearrangement joins TRBV28 to TRBJ1-4, with D uncertain. The specimen was peripheral blood. The TCR comes from a woman in her fifties or sixties with acute or convalescent COVID-19. This CDR3 reads CASSLPINEKLFF. The CDR3 nucleotides read TGTGCCAGCAGTTTACCCATCAATGAAAAACTGTTTTTT.